This passage covers 15 T cell receptor beta chains from one sample sequenced in a study of Graves' ophthalmopathy and Graves' hyperthyroidism listed by TCRdb under 2018. The sample was run on an Illumina HiSeq 2000. For repertoire sequencing, TCR beta CDR3 regions were amplified from RNA transcripts. HTBI primers and the Qiagen OneStep RT-PCR kit were used in a first-round RT-PCR, which was followed by a second-round multiplex PCR, size selection and purification. The raw public data were reprocessed by TCRdb itself: fastp quality trimming at Q25, MiXCR clonotype calling, in-frame beta chains only. One record per CDR3 amino acid sequence lists the most common genes and DNA. For this sample there are more than 300,000 distinct CDR3 sequences; 15% to 20% appear just once. The top ten clonotypes cover 2.4% of the sample. The sample taken for sequencing was peripheral blood. All receptors derive from an adult woman with stable Graves' hyperthyroidism.

This clonotype was found many times. This chain joins TRBV2 and TRBJ2-2; 12 positions match TRBD2. From germline, CDR1 is SNHLY and CDR2 FYNNEI. CDR3 size: 13 residues. J was trimmed by 6 bases and V by 9 bases; bases with no gene match: 2. CDR3 residues: CASASGRAGELFF. The CDR3 DNA reads TGTGCCAGTGCTAGCGGGAGGGCCGGGGAGCTGTTTTTT.

CDR3 sequence: CASRSDAYNSPLHF. For the CDR3, the DNA is TGTGCCAGCAGGTCGGACGCCTATAATTCACCCCTCCACTTT. The chain couples TRBV12-3 or TRBV12-4 to TRBJ1-6; no clear D. Trimming took 6 bases from V and 2 from J, leaving 8 bases between them. This CDR3 spans 14 amino acids.

This clonotype was recorded at least ten times. The genes are TRBV6-1 and TRBJ2-4; TRBD1 is a possible D gene (6 bases). Germline loops: CDR1 MNHNS, CDR2 SASEGT. CDR3 size: 16 residues. V shed 2 bases and J shed 1 base, with 12 bases lying between them. CDR3 in amino acids: CASSEHRQGAKNIQYF. As DNA, the CDR3 is TGTGCCAGCAGTGAACATCGGCAGGGGGCCAAAAACATTCAGTACTTC.

This clonotype was found many times. The gene calls are TRBV19 and TRBJ1-1, with 7 nucleotides matching TRBD1. The CDR3 consists of 13 residues. Germline trimming cut 4 bases from V and 4 bases from J; bases unmatched to any gene: 3. Germline V gene data show CDR1 as LNHDA and CDR2 as SQIVND (reference sequence). The CDR3 protein is CASSTQGVTEAFF. For the CDR3, the DNA is TGTGCCAGTAGTACTCAGGGGGTCACTGAAGCTTTCTTT.

This clonotype was seen at least ten times. V gene TRBV28 combines with J gene TRBJ2-7, with a weak D call TRBD1 (6 bases). The germline V gene encodes CDR1 MDHEN and CDR2 SYDVKM. Trimming stripped 10 bases from V and 3 bases from J, with 16 bases between. This CDR3 spans 13 amino acids. The CDR3 reads CATSLGAIYEQYF. CDR3 DNA sequence: TGTGCCACCTCACTGGGGGCCATCTACGAGCAGTACTTC.

This clonotype was observed many times. The rearrangement uses TRBV7-2 and TRBJ2-7; D gene uncertain. V lost 4 bases and J 3 bases, leaving 19 bases between the germline ends. CDR3 length equals 16 residues. In germline, CDR1 is SGHTA, CDR2 FQGNSA. The CDR3 DNA is TGTGCCAGCAGCTCAACTCATGGGATCTGGAACTACGAGCAGTACTTC. It codes for CASSSTHGIWNYEQYF.

This clonotype was counted ten times or more. The rearrangement joins TRBV9 to TRBJ1-1; D is unresolved. Germline V gene data show CDR1 as SGDLS and CDR2 as YYNGEE. V lost 4 bases and J 4 bases, leaving 11 bases between the germline ends. The CDR3 runs to 13 residues. This chain's CDR3 is CASSLNGATEAFF. CDR3 DNA: TGTGCCAGCAGCTTGAACGGAGCCACTGAAGCTTTCTTT.

This clonotype was seen repeatedly, ten times or more. The CDR3 coding sequence is TGTGCCAGCAGCCAATCTAACGGTTTACAGGGGATCTGCACCTTC. Protein product: CASSQSNGLQGICTF. The chain uses TRBV16 and TRBJ1-2; 7 bases fit TRBD1. The CDR3 sequence is 15 residues long. V trimming: 0 bases; J trimming: 13 bases; junction bases outside the gene matches: 14. Germline V gene data show CDR1 as KGHSY and CDR2 as FQNENV. Looking up the rest from reference TRBV16 and TRBJ1-2 gives the full variable domain: GEEVAQTPKHLVRGEGQKAKLYCAPIKGHSYVFWYQQVLKNEFKFLISFQNENVFDETGMPKERFSAKCLPNSPCSLEIQATKLEDSAVYFCASSQSNGLQGICTFGSGTRLTVV.

This clonotype was counted ten times or more. The V and J genes are TRBV24-1 and TRBJ2-2; D gene ambiguous. The length of the CDR3 is 14 residues. V lost 4 bases and J lost 1, with 6 bases in between. In germline, CDR1 is KGHDR, CDR2 SFDVKD. The CDR3 DNA sequence: TGTGCCACCAGTGAGCTCAGGAACACCGGGGAGCTGTTTTTT. It specifies CATSELRNTGELFF.

This clonotype showed up many times. The chain carries TRBV12-3 or TRBV12-4 and TRBJ1-1; D is perhaps TRBD1 (5 bases). The germline V and J ends were trimmed by 5 bases and 8 bases, with 15 bases remaining between them. This CDR3 is 13 amino acids long. CDR3 amino acids: CASSPPGRLEAFF. CDR3 bases: TGTGCCAGCAGTCCACCGGGGCGCCTGGAAGCTTTCTTT.

This clonotype was recorded many times. The chain links TRBV6-5 to TRBJ2-5; D is undetermined. The germline gives CDR1 MNHEY, CDR2 SVGAGI. The CDR3 runs 13 residues. The germline V and J ends were trimmed by 0 bases and 1 base, with 3 bases remaining between them. The CDR3 nucleotides are TGTGCCAGCAGTTACTCGGCCCAAGAGACCCAGTACTTC. Translated: CASSYSAQETQYF.

This clonotype was picked up many times. J is TRBJ2-4 and V is TRBV28, with D perhaps matching TRBD2 (5 bases). Germline assignment: CDR1 MDHEN and CDR2 SYDVKM. V lost 4 bases and J lost 0, with 13 bases in between. This CDR3 has 16 amino acids. The CDR3 loop is CASSSLGGVAKNIQYF. CDR3 DNA: TGTGCCAGCAGTTCGCTAGGAGGCGTAGCCAAAAACATTCAGTACTTC. The full variable domain, with the rest looked up from reference TRBV28 and TRBJ2-4, is DVKVTQSSRYLVKRTGEKVFLECVQDMDHENMFWYRQDPGLGLRLIYFSYDVKMKEKGDIPEGYSVSREKKERFSLILESASTNQTSMYLCASSSLGGVAKNIQYFGAGTRLSVL.

Remarks on this clonotype: One junction end does not reproduce the germline sequence, and a read error may be involved. V is TRBV6-2 or TRBV6-3 and J is TRBJ1-1; a weak D match, TRBD1 (5 bases). This CDR3 is built from 17 residues. Looked up from germline, CDR1 is MNHEY and CDR2 is SVGEGT. CDR3 loop: CASSYSGLRIENTDAFF. CDR3 DNA: TGTGCCAGCAGTTACTCGGGACTACGTATAGAGAACACTGATGCTTTCTTT.

This clonotype was recorded once. The chain recombines TRBV2 with TRBJ1-6; 7 nucleotides align to TRBD1. Germline assignment: CDR1 SNHLY and CDR2 FYNNEI. The V segment lost 3 bases and the J segment 8 bases; nucleotides outside the gene matches: 4. This CDR3 is 14 amino acids long. In DNA form, the CDR3 reads TGTGCCAGCAGTGATTCTACAGGGGATTCACCCCTCCACTTT. This gives the protein CASSDSTGDSPLHF.

This clonotype was seen at least ten times. This CDR3 reads CASSLFDQPHEQYF. CDR3 nucleotides: TGTGCCAGCAGTTTATTTGATCAGCCCCACGAGCAGTACTTC. The V and J genes are TRBV28 and TRBJ2-7; D is undetermined. There are 14 residues in the CDR3. Germline V CDR1 and CDR2: MDHEN, SYDVKM. Trimming removed 1 base at V and 5 bases at J, with 12 bases between.